The 18 T cell receptor beta chains below were found in one sample sequenced in a study of T cells in Graves' hyperthyroidism and ophthalmopathy (dated by TCRdb to about 2019). The protocol used for the library was multiplex PCR. Sequenced using an Illumina HiSeq 2000. The TCR beta CDR3 regions were amplified from the RNA transcripts. For the first round of RT-PCR on the TCR CDR3, the HTBI primer set was used together with the Qiagen OneStep RT-PCR kit. Through fastp at Q25 and MiXCR, TCRdb rebuilt clones from the public reads, retaining in-frame beta chains. Merged by CDR3 protein, the rows form single entries marked with the most common genes and DNA. For this sample there are approximately 500,000 distinct CDR3 sequences; 46% appear just once. The top ten clonotypes cover around 7.7% of the sample. What was sequenced was peripheral blood or thyroid tissue (not recorded which). These receptors were obtained from a young woman with Graves' hyperthyroidism.

This clonotype was seen at least ten times. Written as DNA, the CDR3 is TGTGCCAGCAGTGTAGGGTCCGGTTCCTACGAGCAGTACTTC. Protein product: CASSVGSGSYEQYF. This chain links TRBV7-9 with TRBJ2-7; D uncertain. Trimming left V 6 bases short and J 1 base short, with 13 bases between. The CDR3 runs 14 residues. The germline V gene has CDR1 SEHNR and CDR2 FQNEAQ (reference sequence).

This clonotype was counted between two and nine times. CDR3 in amino acids: CSVRDRGTEAFF. As DNA, the CDR3 is TGCAGCGTCCGGGACAGGGGGACTGAAGCTTTCTTT. V is TRBV29-1 and J is TRBJ1-1, with 11 bases that match TRBD1. After removal of 6 bases from V and 5 bases from J, the junction contained 2 bases not matched to a gene. The CDR3 is 12 amino acids. CDR1 SQVTM and CDR2 ANQGSEA come from the germline V gene.

V is TRBV24-1 and J is TRBJ1-2; maybe TRBD1 (6 bases). CDR1 KGHDR and CDR2 SFDVKD come from the germline V gene. Trimming stripped 3 bases from V and 7 bases from J, with 17 bases between. The CDR3 loop spans 15 amino acids. This chain's CDR3 is CATSDQGFTGPGYTF. CDR3 coding DNA: TGTGCCACCAGTGATCAGGGGTTTACAGGGCCTGGCTACACCTTC.

The V call is TRBV7-9, the J call TRBJ1-1, with D tentatively TRBD1 (6 bases). The V gene lost 3 bases and the J gene lost 4 bases, with 12 bases spanning the gap. The CDR3 has 14 amino acids. Looked up from germline, CDR1 is SEHNR and CDR2 is FQNEAQ (reference sequence). The CDR3 DNA reads as TGTGCCAGCAGCTTGGTAGGGGGTAGCACTGAAGCTTTCTTT. It is translated as CASSLVGGSTEAFF.

The rearrangement joins TRBV29-1 to TRBJ2-7; unclear D gene. Germline CDR1 SQVTM, CDR2 ANQGSEA. The CDR3 is 11 residues long. V dropped 8 bases and J dropped 5 bases, with 13 bases sitting between them. The CDR3 region has the DNA TGCAGCTTCAAGGCTTGGGACGAGCAGTACTTC. It translates to CSFKAWDEQYF.

This clonotype was counted only a few times. The rearrangement uses TRBV10-3 and TRBJ1-5; tentatively, D is TRBD1 (5 bases). The germline V and J ends were trimmed by 4 bases and 1 base, with 23 bases remaining between them. The CDR3 loop spans 19 amino acids. CDR1 is ENHRY, CDR2 SYGVKD, per germline. CDR3 sequence: CAISAEGGGWIRSNQPQHF. CDR3 nucleotide sequence: TGTGCCATCAGTGCTGAGGGCGGGGGGTGGATTCGGAGCAATCAGCCCCAGCATTTT.

The rearrangement uses TRBV15 and TRBJ2-5; D not certain. This CDR3 comprises 15 residues. V was cut by 1 base and J by 4 bases, with 13 bases left in between. CDR1 is LNHNV, CDR2 YYDKDF, per germline (reference sequence). The CDR3 loop is CATSRGTVDSETQYF. The CDR3, as DNA: TGTGCCACCAGCAGAGGGACGGTCGATTCAGAGACCCAGTACTTC.

This chain uses TRBV10-1 with TRBJ1-6; the D gene is possibly TRBD1 (5 bases). This CDR3 is 14 amino acids long. The V end lost 5 bases, the J end lost 8 bases, and 13 bases lay between the germline ends. Germline V gene data show CDR1 as WNHNN and CDR2 as SYGVQD (reference sequence). CDR3 DNA sequence: TGCGCCAGCAGTTTAGCGGGGCGCGATTCACCCCTCCACTTT. Protein sequence: CASSLAGRDSPLHF.

For this clonotype: Given a much more abundant clone one base away, this may be a read error. The rearrangement links TRBV6-4 to TRBJ1-5; D remains ambiguous. CDR3 length: 15 residues. Germline V gives CDR1 MRHNA, CDR2 SNTAGT. CDR3 coding DNA: TGCGCCAGCGGCCAAGAGAGGCAGTTCAGGCAGCCCCAGCATTTT. Translated: CASGQERQFRQPQHF.

The J gene is TRBJ2-5, the V gene TRBV20-1; D might be TRBD2 (6 bases). Germline assignment: CDR1 DFQATT and CDR2 SNEGSKA (reference sequence). V was pared by 3 bases and J by 3 bases, with 17 bases between. The CDR3 is 15 amino acids. For the CDR3, the DNA is TGCAGTGCTAGGGAGGGAGGCGACACTGAAGAGACCCAGTACTTC. Translating it yields CSAREGGDTEETQYF.

This clonotype was recorded many times. The chain couples TRBV6-2 or TRBV6-3 to TRBJ2-6, with TRBD1 matching 8 bases. This CDR3 comprises 17 residues. Germline-derived CDR1 and CDR2 are MNHEY and SVGEGT. With 6 bases clipped from V and 4 bases from J, the junction kept 11 bases outside the gene matches. CDR3 nucleotide sequence: TGTGCCAGCAGCTCGAAGGACAGGGCGAGCGGGGCCAACGTCCTGACTTTC. Translation: CASSSKDRASGANVLTF.

V usage is TRBV18 and J usage is TRBJ2-5, with a possible D match to TRBD2 (5 bases). This CDR3 comprises 14 residues. Germline V lookup: CDR1 KGHSH, CDR2 LQKENI. V lost 3 bases and J 3 bases, leaving 11 bases between the germline ends. The CDR3 is CASSPVEREETQYF. CDR3 bases: TGTGCCAGCTCACCGGTTGAGAGGGAAGAGACCCAGTACTTC.

This clonotype was observed a handful of times. The genes are TRBV12-3 or TRBV12-4 and TRBJ1-1, with D possibly matching TRBD1 (5 bases). V lost 5 bases to trimming and J lost 10 bases, with 8 bases between them. This CDR3 is built from 10 residues. CDR3 residues: CASSPGTAFF. The CDR3 DNA reads as TGTGCCAGCAGTCCCGGGACAGCTTTCTTT.

This clonotype has a count of ten or more. V usage is TRBV29-1 and J usage is TRBJ1-5; 10 bases are a match to TRBD1. Germline V gene sequence: CDR1 SQVTM, CDR2 ANQGSEA. Trimming cost V 7 bases and J 2 bases; bases outside gene matches: 5. This CDR3 region has 14 residues. In nucleotides, the CDR3 is TGCAGCGGGGGGGGGACAGGGGGCAATCAGCCCCAGCATTTT. Its translation is CSGGGTGGNQPQHF.

The chain joins TRBV2 to TRBJ2-5; D is undetermined. This CDR3 region has 14 residues. Germline CDR1 is SNHLY and CDR2 is FYNNEI. Trimming removed 9 bases from V and 1 base from J, with 15 bases in between. DNA of the CDR3: TGTGCCAGAACGACTGGCGGTATCCAAGAGACCCAGTACTTC. Its protein product is CARTTGGIQETQYF.

This clonotype was recorded at least ten times. The CDR3 region is CASRRADTGELFF. DNA of the CDR3: TGTGCCAGCAGGAGGGCGGACACCGGGGAGCTGTTTTTT. The chain links TRBV25-1 to TRBJ2-2; D is perhaps TRBD2 (5 bases). This CDR3 comprises 13 residues. Trimming pared 6 bases from V and 3 bases from J, leaving 8 bases between. CDR1 and CDR2 from the germline V gene are MGHDK and SYGVNS.

The J gene is TRBJ2-3, the V gene TRBV7-3, with 7 bases that match TRBD2. Germline CDR1 and CDR2: SGHTA and FQGTGA. Unmatched junction bases numbered 11, after V lost 5 bases and J lost 6 bases. The CDR3 runs 15 residues. CDR3 region: CASSPDTGGRDTQYF. The DNA for the CDR3 is TGTGCCAGCAGCCCTGACACCGGGGGGAGGGATACGCAGTATTTT. Full variable domain (outside the CDR3, taken from reference TRBV7-3 and TRBJ2-3): GAGVSQTPSNKVTEKGKYVELRCDPISGHTALYWYRQSLGQGPEFLIYFQGTGAADDSGLPNDRFFAVRPEGSVSTLKIQRTERGDSAVYLCASSPDTGGRDTQYFGPGTRLTVL.

This chain joins TRBV7-9 and TRBJ1-1; D unresolved. Trimming took 3 bases from V and 4 from J, leaving 9 bases between them. The germline V gene encodes CDR1 SEHNR and CDR2 FQNEAQ (reference sequence). The CDR3 runs to 13 residues. The CDR3, as DNA: TGTGCCAGCAGCTTCTCCCGGACCACTGAAGCTTTCTTT. This gives the protein CASSFSRTTEAFF. Supplemented by reference TRBV7-9 and TRBJ1-1, the full variable domain reads DTGVSQNPRHKITKRGQNVTFRCDPISEHNRLYWYRQTLGQGPEFLTYFQNEAQLEKSRLLSDRFSAERPKGSFSTLEIQRTEQGDSAMYLCASSFSRTTEAFFGQGTRLTVV.